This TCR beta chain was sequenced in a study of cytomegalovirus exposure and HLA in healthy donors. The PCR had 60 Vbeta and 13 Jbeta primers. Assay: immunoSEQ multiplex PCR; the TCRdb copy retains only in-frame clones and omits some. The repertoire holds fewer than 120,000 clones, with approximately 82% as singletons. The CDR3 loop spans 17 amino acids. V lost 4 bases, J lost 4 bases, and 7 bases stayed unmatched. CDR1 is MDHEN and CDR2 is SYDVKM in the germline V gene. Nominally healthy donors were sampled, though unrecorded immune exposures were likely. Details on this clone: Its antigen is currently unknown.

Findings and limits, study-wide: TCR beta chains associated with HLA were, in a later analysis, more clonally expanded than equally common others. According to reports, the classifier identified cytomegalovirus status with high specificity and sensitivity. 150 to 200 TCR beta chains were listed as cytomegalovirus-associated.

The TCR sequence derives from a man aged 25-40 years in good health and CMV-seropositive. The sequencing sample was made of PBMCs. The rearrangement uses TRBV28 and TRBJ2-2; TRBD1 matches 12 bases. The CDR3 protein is CASSSRPGQGATGELFF. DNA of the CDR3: TGTGCCAGCAGTTCCCGGCCGGGACAGGGGGCCACCGGGGAGCTGTTTTTT.